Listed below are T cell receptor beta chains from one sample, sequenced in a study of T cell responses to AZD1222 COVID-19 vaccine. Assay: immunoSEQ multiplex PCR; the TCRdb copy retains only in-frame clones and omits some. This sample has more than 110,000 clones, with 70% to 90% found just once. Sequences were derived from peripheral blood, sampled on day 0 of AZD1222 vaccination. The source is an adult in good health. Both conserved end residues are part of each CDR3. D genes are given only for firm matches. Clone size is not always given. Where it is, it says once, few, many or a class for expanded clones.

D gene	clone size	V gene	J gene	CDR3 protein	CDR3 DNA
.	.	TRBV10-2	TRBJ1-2	CASSEPVRRDYGYTF	TGCGCCAGCAGTGAGCCCGTCAGGAGGGACTATGGCTACACCTTC
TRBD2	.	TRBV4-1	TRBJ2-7	CASSQISGNQQYF	TGCGCCAGCAGCCAAATCAGCGGGAACCAGCAGTACTTC
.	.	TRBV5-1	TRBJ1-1	CASSSTQGYTEAFF	TGCGCCAGCAGCTCGACGCAGGGTTACACTGAAGCTTTCTTT
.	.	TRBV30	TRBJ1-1	CAWMIQGAVRNTEAFF	TGTGCCTGGATGATACAGGGCGCGGTGAGGAACACTGAAGCTTTCTTT
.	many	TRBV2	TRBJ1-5	CASSVLVGQPQHF	TGTGCCAGCAGTGTCCTGGTTGGTCAGCCCCAGCATTTT
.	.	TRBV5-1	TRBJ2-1	CASSLLAGERYNEQFF	TGCGCCAGCAGCCTACTGGCAGGGGAAAGGTACAATGAGCAGTTCTTC
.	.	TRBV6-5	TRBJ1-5	CASSSMGGGNQPQHF	TGTGCCAGCAGTTCCATGGGGGGGGGCAATCAGCCCCAGCATTTT
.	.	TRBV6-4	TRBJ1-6	CASSFGPQANSPLHF	TGTGCCAGCAGTTTCGGGCCGCAGGCCAATTCACCCCTCCACTTT
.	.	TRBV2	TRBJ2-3	CARLAQYF	TGTGCCAGGTTGGCGCAGTATTTT
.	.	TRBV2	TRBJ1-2	CASSGPFPGDGYTF	TGTGCCAGCAGTGGCCCGTTCCCAGGGGATGGCTACACCTTC
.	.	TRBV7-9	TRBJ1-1	CASSFELNTEAFF	TGTGCCAGCAGCTTCGAATTGAACACTGAAGCTTTCTTT
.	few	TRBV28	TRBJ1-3	CASSYRAYGNTIYF	TGTGCCAGCAGTTACAGGGCCTATGGAAACACCATATATTTT
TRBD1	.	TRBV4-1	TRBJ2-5	CASSQGTGVETQYF	TGCGCCAGCAGCCAAGGTACAGGGGTGGAGACCCAGTACTTC
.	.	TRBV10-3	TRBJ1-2	CAIRTGEYGYTF	TGTGCCATCAGGACTGGAGAGTATGGCTACACCTTC
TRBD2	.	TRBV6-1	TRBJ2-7	CASSDYFSRLAGSYEQYF	TGTGCCAGCAGTGACTACTTCTCCAGGCTAGCGGGTTCCTACGAGCAGTACTTC
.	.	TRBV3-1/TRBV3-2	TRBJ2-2	CASSQNSWANTGELFF	TGTGCCAGCAGCCAAAACTCCTGGGCAAACACCGGGGAGCTGTTTTTT
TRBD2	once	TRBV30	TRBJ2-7	CAWSVHLTGGEQYF	TGTGCCTGGAGTGTCCACCTCACGGGAGGTGAGCAGTACTTC
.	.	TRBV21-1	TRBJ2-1	CASIQYRDRTNEQFF	TGTGCCAGCATACAATACCGGGACAGGACGAATGAGCAGTTCTTC
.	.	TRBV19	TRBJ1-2	CASTYTGAPGYTF	TGTGCCAGTACTTATACGGGGGCGCCTGGCTACACCTTC
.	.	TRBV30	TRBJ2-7	CAWTVPLKEEQYF	TGTGCCTGGACGGTCCCCCTAAAGGAAGAGCAGTACTTC
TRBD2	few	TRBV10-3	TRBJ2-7	CAISESGTSGNEQYF	TGTGCCATCAGTGAGTCGGGTACTAGCGGGAACGAGCAGTACTTC
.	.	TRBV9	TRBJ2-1	CASSVAVSLGNEQFF	TGTGCCAGCAGCGTAGCTGTATCTTTGGGAAATGAGCAGTTCTTC
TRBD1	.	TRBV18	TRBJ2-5	CASSPPVGQGDETQYF	TGTGCCAGCTCACCACCGGTGGGACAGGGGGATGAGACCCAGTACTTC
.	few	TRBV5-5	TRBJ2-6	CASSRGGAGANVLTF	TGTGCCAGCAGCCGTGGAGGGGCTGGGGCCAACGTCCTGACTTTC
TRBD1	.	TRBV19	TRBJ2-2	CASSRDSDTGELFF	TGTGCCAGTAGTAGGGACAGTGACACCGGGGAGCTGTTTTTT
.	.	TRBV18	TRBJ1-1	CASSPSLGQGEAFF	TGTGCCAGCTCACCATCCCTCGGGCAGGGGGAAGCTTTCTTT
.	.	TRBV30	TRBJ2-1	CAWDRDASSYNEQFF	TGTGCCTGGGACCGGGACGCTAGCTCCTACAATGAGCAGTTCTTC
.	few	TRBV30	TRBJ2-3	CAWKSIISTDTQYF	TGTGCCTGGAAGAGTATTATCAGCACAGATACGCAGTATTTT
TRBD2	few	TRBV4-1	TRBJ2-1	CASQRGVSSYNEQFF	TGCGCCAGTCAGCGGGGCGTGTCTTCCTACAATGAGCAGTTCTTC
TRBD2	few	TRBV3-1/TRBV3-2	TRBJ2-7	CASSHSAGGNYEQYF	TGTGCCAGCAGCCATTCAGCGGGGGGGAACTACGAGCAGTACTTC
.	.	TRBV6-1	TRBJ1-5	CASSDQGPLGRQPQHF	TGTGCCAGCAGTGATCAAGGGCCTCTCGGTCGACAGCCCCAGCATTTT
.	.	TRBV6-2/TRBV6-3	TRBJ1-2	CASSYFRGLYGYTF	.
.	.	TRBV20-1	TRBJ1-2	CSAGASYGYTF	TGCAGTGCTGGGGCGTCCTATGGCTACACCTTC